The present TCR beta chain was sequenced within a study of blood T cells in healthy people across ages. Findings and caveats of the study: PBMC samples, being unsorted, prevented any conclusive comparison of naive and antigen-experienced cells. Compared with aged donors, long-lived donors showed fewer expanded clones, suggesting selection.

A sample-barcoded 5' primer and a J-beta primer mix were used in a second PCR of roughly 6 to 11 cycles. One entry per CDR3 protein results from TCRdb running MiXCR on the 5' RACE reads. Here the sample spans approximately 810,000 distinct CDR3 sequences, under 40% being singletons. In this sample, this clonotype turned up once. The antigen is unknown. A read error is likely here: a far larger clone is one base away. V dropped 1 base and J dropped 5 bases, with 6 bases sitting between them. Per germline, CDR1 SGHKS and CDR2 YYEKEE (reference sequence). The CDR3 loop spans 12 amino acids. PBMCs were isolated at a quantity of at least 7 million per sample.

The receptor was isolated from a man aged 18 to 29 in good health. Sequencing was performed on blood. This sequence joins TRBV5-5 and TRBJ1-2, with no clear D. CDR3 sequence (DNA): TGTGCCAGCAGCTTGTGGACGTATGGCTACACCTTC. Translation gives CASSLWTYGYTF.